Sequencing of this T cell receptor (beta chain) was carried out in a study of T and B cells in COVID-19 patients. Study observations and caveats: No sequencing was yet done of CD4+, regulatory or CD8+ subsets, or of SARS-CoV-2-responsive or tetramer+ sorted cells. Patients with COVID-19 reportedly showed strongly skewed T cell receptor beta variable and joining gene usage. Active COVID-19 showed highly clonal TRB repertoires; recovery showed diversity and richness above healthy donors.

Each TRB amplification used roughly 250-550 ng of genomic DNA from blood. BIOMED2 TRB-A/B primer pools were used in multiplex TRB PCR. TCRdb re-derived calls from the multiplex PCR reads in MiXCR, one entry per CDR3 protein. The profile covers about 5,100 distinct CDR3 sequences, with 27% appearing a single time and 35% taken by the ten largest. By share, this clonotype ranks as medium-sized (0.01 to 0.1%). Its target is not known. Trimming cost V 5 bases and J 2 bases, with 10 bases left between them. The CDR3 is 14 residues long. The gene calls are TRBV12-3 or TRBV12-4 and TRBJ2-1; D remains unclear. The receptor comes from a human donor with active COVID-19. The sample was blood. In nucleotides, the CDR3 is TGTGCCAGCAGTCAACGGACGGCCTACAATGAGCAGTTCTTC. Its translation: CASSQRTAYNEQFF.